Sequencing of this T cell receptor beta chain was carried out in a study of shared clonotypes between healthy human individuals. Study results and caveats: Non-shared clonotypes showed lower generation probabilities than clonotypes common to all four donors. Rarefaction indicated that sorted-subset sequencing remained incomplete although depth was large.

Deletions cut 5 bases from V and 4 bases from J, with 3 bases between. The length of the CDR3 is 10 residues. The V gene's germline CDR1 is MGHDK and CDR2 SYGVNS. With regard to this clone: Its antigen is unknown. The same CDR3 can be traced to other DNA sequences in this sample.

The repertoire was sequenced with immunoSEQ multiplex PCR; TCRdb's copy has only in-frame clones and lacks some. The repertoire holds approximately 2,300,000 clones, with 85% to 95% as singletons. This chain links TRBV25-1 with TRBJ2-7; unclear D gene. The sequence derives from a man between 18 and 29 years old in good health. Some clones in this sample may be carry-over from other donors' samples. Sequences were obtained from naive CD4+ T cells from PBMCs. Stated subset: CD45RA+ positively selected. Written as DNA, the CDR3 is TGTGCCAGCAGTCGTTACGAGCAGTACTTC. Amino acids: CASSRYEQYF.